This TCR beta chain came from a study of cytomegalovirus exposure and HLA in healthy donors. Generated by immunoSEQ multiplex PCR, the TCRdb table keeps only in-frame clones and is missing some. The table shows approximately 150,000 clones, with roughly nine tenths occurring only once. General observations from the study: Among TCR sequences, most were rare, though some public TCRs appeared in many donors. A list of around 160 TCR beta chains associated with cytomegalovirus was given. The CMV antigen specificity of a few CMV-associated chains was confirmed through in vitro analysis. First-cohort TCR clusters were later found to tend to co-occur in the 90 to 150 validation repertoires.

Concerning this clone: The antigen is not known.

This CDR3 is 15 amino acids long. The sequence came from a man between 18 and 35 years old in good health and CMV-seronegative. Material: PBMCs. This chain uses TRBV21-1 with TRBJ1-5; TRBD1 reflects the table's D call only, with no check against the DNA. TRBV21-1 is a pseudogene locus. CDR3: CASSNQGKWGQPQHF. The CDR3 bases are TGTGCCAGCAGCAACCAGGGTAAATGGGGTCAGCCCCAGCATTTT.